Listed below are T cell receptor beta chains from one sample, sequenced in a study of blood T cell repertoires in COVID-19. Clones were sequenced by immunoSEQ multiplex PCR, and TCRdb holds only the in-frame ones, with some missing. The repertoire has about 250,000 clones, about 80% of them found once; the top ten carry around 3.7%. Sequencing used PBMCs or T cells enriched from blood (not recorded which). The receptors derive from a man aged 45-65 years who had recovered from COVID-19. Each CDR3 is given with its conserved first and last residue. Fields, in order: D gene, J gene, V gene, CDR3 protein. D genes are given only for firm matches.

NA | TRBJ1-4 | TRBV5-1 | CASSGGRRGPNEKLFF
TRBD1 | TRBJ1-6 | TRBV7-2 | CASSYRQGRNSPLHF
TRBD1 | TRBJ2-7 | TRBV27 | CASMGQGYEQYF
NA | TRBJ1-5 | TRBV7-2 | CASSFSGVDTNQPQHF
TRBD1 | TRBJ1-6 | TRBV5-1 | CASSSGTGSRVYSPLHF
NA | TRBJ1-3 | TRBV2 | CASSVGRISGNTIYF
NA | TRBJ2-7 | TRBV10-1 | CASSEFPRNYEQYF
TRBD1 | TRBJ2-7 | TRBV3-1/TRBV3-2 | CASSPTGVKEQYF
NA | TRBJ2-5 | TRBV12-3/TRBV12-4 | CASSWYTEETQYF
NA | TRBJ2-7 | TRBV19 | CASSIRERTGSYEQYF
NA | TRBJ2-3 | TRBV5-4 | CASRAASTSTDTQYF
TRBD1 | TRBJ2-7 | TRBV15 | CATSREQGTGYEQYF
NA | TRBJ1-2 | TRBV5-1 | CASSLGDYGYTF
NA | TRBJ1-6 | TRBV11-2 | CASSLTGYNSPLHF
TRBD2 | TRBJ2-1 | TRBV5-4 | CASSFFGGGGNEQFF
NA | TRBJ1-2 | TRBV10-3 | CAIRTYDRLGGYTF
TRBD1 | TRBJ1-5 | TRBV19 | CASSTRQGSNQPQHF
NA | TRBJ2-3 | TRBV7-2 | CASSLEGGTSTDTQYF
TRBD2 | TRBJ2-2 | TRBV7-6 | CASSLGGRNTGELFF
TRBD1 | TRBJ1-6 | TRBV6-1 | CASSGTGAGGNSPLHF
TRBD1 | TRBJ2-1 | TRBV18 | CASSPQQGWNEQFF
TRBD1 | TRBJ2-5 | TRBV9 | CASSPRQGSTQYF
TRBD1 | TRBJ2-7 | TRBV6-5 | CASKVPAGQGYEQYF
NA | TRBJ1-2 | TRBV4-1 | CASSQATRGFIYGYTF
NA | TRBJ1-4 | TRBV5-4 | CASSFRRGAGNEKLFF
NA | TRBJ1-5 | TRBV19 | CASSQGNQPQHF
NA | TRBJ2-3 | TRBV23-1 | CASSQSFNLRADTQYF
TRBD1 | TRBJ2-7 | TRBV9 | CASSFSGTGPYEQYF
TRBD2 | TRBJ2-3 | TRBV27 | CVTAIARGGDTQYF
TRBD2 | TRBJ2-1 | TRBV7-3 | CASSSRMAGGRADNEQFF
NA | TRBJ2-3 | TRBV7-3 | CASAAGGGPTDTQYF
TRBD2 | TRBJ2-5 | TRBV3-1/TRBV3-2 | CASSQVRGGAGETQYF
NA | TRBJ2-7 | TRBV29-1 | CSVRESSYEQYF
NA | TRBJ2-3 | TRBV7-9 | CASSYERTDTQYF
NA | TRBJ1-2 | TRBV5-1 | CASSLGSPVFYGYTF
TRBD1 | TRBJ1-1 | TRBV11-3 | CASSLTGQLNTEAFF
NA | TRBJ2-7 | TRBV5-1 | CASSPGTLSSYEQYF
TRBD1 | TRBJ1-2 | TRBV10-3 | CATGGQGGHYGYTF
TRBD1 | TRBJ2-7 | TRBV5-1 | CASSARDRAEQYF
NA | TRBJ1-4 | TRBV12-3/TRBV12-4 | CASSFSWEKLFF
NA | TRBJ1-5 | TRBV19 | CASSLGGGSNQPQHF
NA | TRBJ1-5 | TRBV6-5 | CASSSSGVHFQPQHF